This T cell receptor beta chain comes out of a study of CD8+ T cells in alopecia areata. About the research overall: Treated patients were dosed with oral tofacitinib, taking 5 to 10 mg twice daily.

Study-level findings and limits: One nonresponder leaves baseline CD8+ expansion's link to response uncertain.

A word on this clone: Antigen specificity is unknown.

RNA was extracted and reverse transcribed into cDNA as the sequencing template. Measured with immunoSEQ multiplex PCR; TCRdb has only the in-frame clones, and not every one. The sample holds around 100,000 clones, approximately 54% seen once. Treatment noted: oral pan-JAK inhibitor, 5-10 mg twice daily. V was clipped by 4 bases and J by 2 bases, with 8 bases between them. Germline CDR1 and CDR2: MNHEY and SMNVEV (reference sequence). The CDR3 runs 13 residues. The sequence was obtained from a human donor with alopecia areata. This sample comprised CD8+ T cells sorted from blood, obtained at week 24, from a patient treated with tofacitinib. The chain combines TRBV27 with TRBJ1-1; D may be TRBD1 (5 bases). The CDR3: CASSWGGNTEAFF. CDR3 DNA sequence: TGTGCCAGCAGTTGGGGGGGAAACACTGAAGCTTTCTTT.